These T cell receptor beta chains were read from a single sample in a study of blood T cell repertoires in COVID-19. Assay: immunoSEQ multiplex PCR; the TCRdb copy retains only in-frame clones and omits some. This table has fewer than 200,000 clones, 82% appearing once. Sequences were obtained from peripheral blood. The receptors derive from a woman between 70 and 85 years old with acute or convalescent COVID-19. CDR3s include the opening cysteine and the closing phenylalanine or tryptophan. D genes are given only for firm matches. Expanded clones are given a class, and other clones once, few, many or no size at all.

cdr3_length	clone_size	j_call	v_call	d_call	cdr3_aa	cdr3_nt
14	.	TRBJ2-3	TRBV5-1	TRBD1	CASSQGAITDTQYF	TGCGCCAGCAGCCAGGGGGCGATTACAGATACGCAGTATTTT
16	once	TRBJ1-3	TRBV6-5	.	CASSYSRDYSGNTIYF	TGTGCCAGCAGTTACTCCAGGGACTACTCTGGAAACACCATATATTTT
16	.	TRBJ1-2	TRBV7-2	.	CASSPLAGFNNYGYTF	TGTGCCAGCAGCCCCCTAGCAGGATTCAATAACTATGGCTACACCTTC
18	.	TRBJ2-1	TRBV2	TRBD2	CASSSGRGGLGSYNEQFF	TGTGCCAGCTCCTCGGGGCGGGGGGGCCTTGGCTCCTACAATGAGCAGTTCTTC
15	.	TRBJ1-2	TRBV6-4	TRBD1	CASSYAPQGLGGYTF	TGTGCCAGCAGTTATGCCCCACAGGGGTTGGGAGGCTACACCTTC
13	.	TRBJ1-1	TRBV29-1	TRBD1	CSVWTGRNTEAFF	TGCAGCGTTTGGACAGGGAGGAATACTGAAGCTTTCTTT
22	.	TRBJ2-5	TRBV24-1	TRBD2	CATSDLEGLSGGRGPPQETQYF	TGTGCCACCAGTGATTTAGAGGGCTTGAGCGGGGGGCGCGGGCCCCCTCAAGAGACCCAGTACTTC
13	.	TRBJ1-2	TRBV25-1	.	CASSGDRGNGYTF	TGTGCCAGCAGTGGGGATAGGGGGAATGGCTACACCTTC
15	.	TRBJ2-1	TRBV6-2/TRBV6-3	.	CASSYSMTKYNEQFF	TGTGCCAGCAGTTACTCGATGACAAAATACAATGAGCAGTTCTTC
15	.	TRBJ1-1	TRBV23-1	.	CASSPKSGEVTEAFF	TGCGCCAGCAGTCCGAAGTCGGGGGAGGTCACTGAAGCTTTCTTT
13	.	TRBJ1-5	TRBV2	.	CASQTDSNQPQHF	TGTGCCAGCCAGACAGATAGCAATCAGCCCCAGCATTTT